A selection of T cell receptor beta chains follows, all from one sample in a study of T cells in Graves' hyperthyroidism and ophthalmopathy. TCRdb re-called the multiplex PCR reads through MiXCR, storing one row per CDR3 protein. The sample shows a few hundred thousand distinct CDR3 sequences, around a sixth of them seen only once. Sample: blood. The receptors were gathered from a woman between 25 and 40 years old with Graves' hyperthyroidism. Each CDR3 is given without its conserved first and last residue.

>TRBV9
ASSPGWAPKNTEAF
>TRBV5-1
ASSIKEEGLAIYEQY
>TRBV24-1
ATLREGKAKNIQY
>TRBV18
ASSPRVENTEAF
>TRBV18
ASSERDGGNTIY
>TRBV20-1
SARVWTSGASTYEQY
>TRBV27
ASSSSLPGLALNNEQF
>TRBV20-1
SARRGRAGNEQF
>TRBV7-2
ASSLAWFGLAGQYNEQF
>TRBV9
ASSATTGGNQPQH
>TRBV4-3
ANSQGSGQVSEKLF
>TRBV7-9
ASSPMASGLAGHSYNEQF
>TRBV6-1
ASTQSSDTQY
>TRBV5-6
ASSRDRGEDSPLH
>TRBV6-1
ASTWTGLEGAF
>TRBV30
AQGTRVISGANVLT
>TRBV4-1
ASSQDGGLAVYNEQF
>TRBV5-4
ASGSDPSLPQH
>TRBV27
ASSMGQPNTEAF
>TRBV28
ASRRTGTGVKLYQETQY
>TRBV28
ASSLGSAGVDTQY
>TRBV7-2
ASSLARLGYGYT
>TRBV11-2
ASSRAQALSYEQY
>TRBV18
ASSPRQGVNEQF
>TRBV28
ASRIQGAYEQF
>TRBV5-1
ASSPGPDGSYEQY
>TRBV4-1
ASRPTAGGPNEQY
>TRBV6-2/TRBV6-3
ASSYPGDREGAF
>TRBV10-3
AISELGEGTEAF
>TRBV6-1
ASVKIGGTYEQY
>TRBV7-9
ASSLAILDPGGTYERY
>TRBV4-2
ASSLRPGRDYGYT
>TRBV4-1
ASSQDTNRPEPQH
>TRBV29-1
SVPFRDRDKNIQY
>TRBV6-1
ASRTSGSTNEQY
>TRBV5-1
ASSPAANTGELF
>TRBV3-1
ASSRGTGVLEQY
>TRBV27
ASMGTQGYT
>TRBV18
ASSSGVRAF
>TRBV28
ASHEQGGVYEQY
>TRBV30
AWSLQGLDTEAF
>TRBV15
ATSEGTPGDTQY
>TRBV28
ASRRTGNSGNTIY
>TRBV12-3/TRBV12-4
ASSLEGPLIGAF
>TRBV6-1
ASSAPGGNEQF
>TRBV18
ASSPDRSHNEQF
>TRBV6-5
ASSYSIDYNEQF
>TRBV10-3
AISQSLAGGTDTQY
>TRBV6-1
ASSEGGDTQY
>TRBV7-8
ASSLEGARTQY
>TRBV6-1
ASNRATNEKLF
>TRBV12-3/TRBV12-4
ASSFLSGRVDTQY
>TRBV7-2
ASSLGTVNSPLH
>TRBV4-3
ASSQDGGANEKLF
>TRBV10-3
AISDNRGGGYT
>TRBV5-5
ASSREGSIMNTEAF
>TRBV4-1
ASSQTRTGKEKLF
>TRBV27
ASSLSFTQETQY
>TRBV6-2/TRBV6-3
ASSYGHRGNQPQH
>TRBV10-3
AIRDTPGLAGGSFEQY